The 8 T cell receptor beta chains below were found in one sample sequenced in a study of identical twins. TCRdb re-derived calls from the 5' RACE reads in MiXCR, one entry per CDR3 protein. The data show 200,000 to 250,000 distinct CDR3 sequences, approximately 8.3% seen once. The same sample was also used in a study of yellow fever vaccine responses in identical twins.

The sequenced material came from memory (CD45RO+) T cells sorted from blood. These receptors originate from a woman aged 18-29 years in good health.

The rearrangement links TRBV27 to TRBJ1-1; D unresolved. Germline CDR1 MNHEY, CDR2 SMNVEV (reference sequence). The ends were cut back, 5 bases at V and 6 bases at J, with 13 bases in the middle. CDR3 size: 13 residues. The CDR3, as DNA: TGTGCCAGCAGTCAAAATACGGGCGCTGAAGCTTTCTTT. Translated, it gives CASSQNTGAEAFF.

This clonotype appeared many times. J is TRBJ1-2 and V is TRBV20-1; 9 positions match TRBD1. V shed 4 bases, J shed 5 bases, and the junction held 2 bases outside the gene matches. Germline CDR1 is DFQATT and CDR2 is SNEGSKA (reference sequence). The CDR3 is made up of 12 amino acids. CDR3 DNA sequence: TGCAGTGCTAAGACAGGGGGTTATGGCTACACCTTC. It is translated as CSAKTGGYGYTF.

This clonotype was detected many times. The chain combines TRBV29-1 with TRBJ2-3; D is perhaps TRBD1 or TRBD2 (5 bases each). The germline V and J ends were trimmed by 8 bases and 9 bases, with 21 bases remaining between them. Germline CDR1 reads SQVTM; CDR2 reads ANQGSEA. This CDR3 contains 13 residues. The DNA for the CDR3 is TGCAGCTATTCCGGGACCTATGATGTGACGCAGTATTTT. This gives the protein CSYSGTYDVTQYF.

There are a few counts of this clonotype. This chain uses TRBV6-5 with TRBJ2-2; tentatively, D is TRBD1 (5 bases). Germline CDR1 MNHEY, CDR2 SVGAGI. CDR3 length: 14 amino acids. The V end lost 2 bases, the J end lost 3 bases, and 7 bases lay between the germline ends. CDR3 sequence: CASSYQGHTGELFF. The CDR3 bases are TGTGCCAGCAGTTACCAGGGCCACACCGGGGAGCTGTTTTTT.

This clonotype was counted at least ten times. This chain links TRBV11-1 with TRBJ2-7; perhaps TRBD1 as D (6 bases). The V gene lost 2 bases and the J gene lost 7 bases, with 30 bases spanning the gap. The V gene's germline CDR1 is SGHAT and CDR2 FQDESV (reference sequence). The CDR3 spans 19 residues. The CDR3 nucleotides are TGTGCCAGCAGCTTAATGTTTCTAGACAGGCCCACCTGGGGCGGGGAGCAGTACTTC. This gives the protein CASSLMFLDRPTWGGEQYF.

This clonotype has just a few counts. CDR3 residues: CACSRDSLYEQYF. The CDR3 nucleotides are TGTGCCTGCTCCCGGGACAGTCTTTACGAGCAGTACTTC. The V and J genes are TRBV21-1 and TRBJ2-7; the table gives TRBD1 as D, unverified against the DNA. TRBV21-1 is listed as a pseudogene. This CDR3 is 13 amino acids long.

This clonotype was observed a handful of times. This chain connects TRBV19 to TRBJ1-1; D ambiguous. V was shortened by 4 bases and J by 0 bases, with 12 bases between the two germline ends. The CDR3 is 15 amino acids. The germline V gene has CDR1 LNHDA and CDR2 SQIVND (reference sequence). The CDR3 sequence: CASSREGRMNTEAFF. CDR3 coding DNA: TGTGCCAGTAGTAGGGAGGGCCGAATGAACACTGAAGCTTTCTTT.

This clonotype was seen repeatedly, ten times or more. The CDR3 region is CASSPLGRGAINEQFF. In nucleotides, the CDR3 is TGTGCCAGCAGCCCTCTGGGGCGGGGGGCGATCAATGAGCAGTTCTTC. The J gene is TRBJ2-1, the V gene TRBV3-1, with TRBD2 identical over 8 bases. The CDR3 extends over 16 amino acids. Trimming cost V 4 bases and J 6 bases; bases outside gene matches: 11. In germline, CDR1 is LGHDT, CDR2 YNNKEL (reference sequence).